This is a list of T cell receptor beta chains from one sample in a study of shared clonotypes between healthy human individuals. The data were produced by immunoSEQ multiplex PCR, yet TCRdb's version contains in-frame clones alone and is incomplete. The sample lists around 2.5 million clones, roughly 93% occurring once. The sample consisted of naive CD4+ T cells from PBMCs. The receptors shown here come from a man younger than 35 in good health. Some clones in this sample may be carry-over from other donors' samples. The CDR3 runs from the conserved cysteine through the conserved F or W. The order of the fields is V gene, D gene, clone size, J gene, CDR3 DNA, CDR3 protein. The D gene is left open where the match is weak. The size of a clone is reported for some rows only, either as once, few or many, or as a class for expanded clones.

v_call: TRBV9; d_call: TRBD1; clone_size: NA; j_call: TRBJ1-2; cdr3_nt: TGTGCCAGCAGCTCCGACAGGGGAGCTTATGGCTACACCTTC; cdr3_aa: CASSSDRGAYGYTF
v_call: TRBV18; d_call: NA; clone_size: few; j_call: TRBJ2-3; cdr3_nt: TGTGCCAGCTCACCACAGGCCGGGGCAAGAGATACGCAGTATTTT; cdr3_aa: CASSPQAGARDTQYF
v_call: TRBV6-5; d_call: NA; clone_size: NA; j_call: TRBJ1-1; cdr3_nt: TGTGCCAGCACCACCGTCGGACGGTCGAACACTGAAGCTTTCTTT; cdr3_aa: CASTTVGRSNTEAFF
v_call: TRBV11-2; d_call: NA; clone_size: NA; j_call: TRBJ1-2; cdr3_nt: TGTGCCAGCAGCTTAGATCAGGAAGGTCTCAATCGCTACACCTTC; cdr3_aa: CASSLDQEGLNRYTF
v_call: TRBV18; d_call: NA; clone_size: NA; j_call: TRBJ2-3; cdr3_nt: TGTGCCAGCTCACCACAATCTAGTCTCACCTCAGATACGCAGTATTTT; cdr3_aa: CASSPQSSLTSDTQYF
v_call: TRBV6-5; d_call: NA; clone_size: NA; j_call: TRBJ1-5; cdr3_nt: TGTGCCAGCAGTTACTCGGCCAGGGGCAATCAGCCCCAGCATTTT; cdr3_aa: CASSYSARGNQPQHF
v_call: TRBV10-2; d_call: NA; clone_size: NA; j_call: TRBJ2-1; cdr3_nt: TGCGCCAGCAGTGAGTGGGGGAAATCGGGTGAGCAGTTCTTC; cdr3_aa: CASSEWGKSGEQFF
v_call: TRBV10-3; d_call: NA; clone_size: NA; j_call: TRBJ1-3; cdr3_nt: TGTGCCATCAGTGAGGGCCGGTTAACGGGAAACACCATATATTTT; cdr3_aa: CAISEGRLTGNTIYF
v_call: TRBV28; d_call: NA; clone_size: once; j_call: TRBJ2-5; cdr3_nt: TGTGCCAGCAGTCTATTCGGGGTGGGGGAGACCCAGTACTTC; cdr3_aa: CASSLFGVGETQYF
v_call: TRBV2; d_call: NA; clone_size: NA; j_call: TRBJ2-6; cdr3_nt: TGTGCCAGCAGAGCAAGGGGCCTCGGGGCCAACGTCCTGACTTTC; cdr3_aa: CASRARGLGANVLTF
v_call: TRBV14; d_call: TRBD1; clone_size: NA; j_call: TRBJ2-1; cdr3_nt: TGTGCCAGCAGCCTTATCTCCGGGACAGGGAAGTTCTTC; cdr3_aa: CASSLISGTGKFF
v_call: TRBV4-3; d_call: NA; clone_size: NA; j_call: TRBJ2-1; cdr3_nt: TGCGCCAGCAGCCAAGAGGAGAGGGGCAGAAAACTTTACAATGAGCAGTTCTTC; cdr3_aa: CASSQEERGRKLYNEQFF
v_call: TRBV4-2; d_call: TRBD1; clone_size: NA; j_call: TRBJ1-2; cdr3_nt: TGTGCCAGCAGCCAAGAACAGGGGAACTATGGCTACACCTTC; cdr3_aa: CASSQEQGNYGYTF
v_call: TRBV14; d_call: NA; clone_size: once; j_call: TRBJ1-1; cdr3_nt: TGTGCCAGCAGCAAGTTAAACACTGAAGCTTTCTTT; cdr3_aa: CASSKLNTEAFF
v_call: TRBV10-3; d_call: NA; clone_size: NA; j_call: TRBJ1-3; cdr3_nt: TGTGCCATCAGTGAGTTGGAGACGGCTGGAAACACCATATATTTT; cdr3_aa: CAISELETAGNTIYF
v_call: TRBV5-4; d_call: TRBD1; clone_size: NA; j_call: TRBJ1-1; cdr3_nt: TGTGCCAGCAGCTCCCAAACACAGGGGGAGACTTTCTTT; cdr3_aa: CASSSQTQGETFF
v_call: TRBV27; d_call: TRBD2; clone_size: NA; j_call: TRBJ2-2; cdr3_nt: TGTGCCAGCAGTCCCCGGGGGGACGGGACCGGGGAGCTGTTTTTT; cdr3_aa: CASSPRGDGTGELFF
v_call: TRBV6-6; d_call: TRBD2; clone_size: NA; j_call: TRBJ2-5; cdr3_nt: TGTGCCAGCACCCCGGTCCCGGGACTAGGAGGCGAAACCCAGTACTTC; cdr3_aa: CASTPVPGLGGETQYF
v_call: TRBV27; d_call: NA; clone_size: NA; j_call: TRBJ1-5; cdr3_nt: TGTGCCAGCAGTCCCTCCAAGGACAGACTTTATAGCAATCAGCCCCAGCATTTT; cdr3_aa: CASSPSKDRLYSNQPQHF